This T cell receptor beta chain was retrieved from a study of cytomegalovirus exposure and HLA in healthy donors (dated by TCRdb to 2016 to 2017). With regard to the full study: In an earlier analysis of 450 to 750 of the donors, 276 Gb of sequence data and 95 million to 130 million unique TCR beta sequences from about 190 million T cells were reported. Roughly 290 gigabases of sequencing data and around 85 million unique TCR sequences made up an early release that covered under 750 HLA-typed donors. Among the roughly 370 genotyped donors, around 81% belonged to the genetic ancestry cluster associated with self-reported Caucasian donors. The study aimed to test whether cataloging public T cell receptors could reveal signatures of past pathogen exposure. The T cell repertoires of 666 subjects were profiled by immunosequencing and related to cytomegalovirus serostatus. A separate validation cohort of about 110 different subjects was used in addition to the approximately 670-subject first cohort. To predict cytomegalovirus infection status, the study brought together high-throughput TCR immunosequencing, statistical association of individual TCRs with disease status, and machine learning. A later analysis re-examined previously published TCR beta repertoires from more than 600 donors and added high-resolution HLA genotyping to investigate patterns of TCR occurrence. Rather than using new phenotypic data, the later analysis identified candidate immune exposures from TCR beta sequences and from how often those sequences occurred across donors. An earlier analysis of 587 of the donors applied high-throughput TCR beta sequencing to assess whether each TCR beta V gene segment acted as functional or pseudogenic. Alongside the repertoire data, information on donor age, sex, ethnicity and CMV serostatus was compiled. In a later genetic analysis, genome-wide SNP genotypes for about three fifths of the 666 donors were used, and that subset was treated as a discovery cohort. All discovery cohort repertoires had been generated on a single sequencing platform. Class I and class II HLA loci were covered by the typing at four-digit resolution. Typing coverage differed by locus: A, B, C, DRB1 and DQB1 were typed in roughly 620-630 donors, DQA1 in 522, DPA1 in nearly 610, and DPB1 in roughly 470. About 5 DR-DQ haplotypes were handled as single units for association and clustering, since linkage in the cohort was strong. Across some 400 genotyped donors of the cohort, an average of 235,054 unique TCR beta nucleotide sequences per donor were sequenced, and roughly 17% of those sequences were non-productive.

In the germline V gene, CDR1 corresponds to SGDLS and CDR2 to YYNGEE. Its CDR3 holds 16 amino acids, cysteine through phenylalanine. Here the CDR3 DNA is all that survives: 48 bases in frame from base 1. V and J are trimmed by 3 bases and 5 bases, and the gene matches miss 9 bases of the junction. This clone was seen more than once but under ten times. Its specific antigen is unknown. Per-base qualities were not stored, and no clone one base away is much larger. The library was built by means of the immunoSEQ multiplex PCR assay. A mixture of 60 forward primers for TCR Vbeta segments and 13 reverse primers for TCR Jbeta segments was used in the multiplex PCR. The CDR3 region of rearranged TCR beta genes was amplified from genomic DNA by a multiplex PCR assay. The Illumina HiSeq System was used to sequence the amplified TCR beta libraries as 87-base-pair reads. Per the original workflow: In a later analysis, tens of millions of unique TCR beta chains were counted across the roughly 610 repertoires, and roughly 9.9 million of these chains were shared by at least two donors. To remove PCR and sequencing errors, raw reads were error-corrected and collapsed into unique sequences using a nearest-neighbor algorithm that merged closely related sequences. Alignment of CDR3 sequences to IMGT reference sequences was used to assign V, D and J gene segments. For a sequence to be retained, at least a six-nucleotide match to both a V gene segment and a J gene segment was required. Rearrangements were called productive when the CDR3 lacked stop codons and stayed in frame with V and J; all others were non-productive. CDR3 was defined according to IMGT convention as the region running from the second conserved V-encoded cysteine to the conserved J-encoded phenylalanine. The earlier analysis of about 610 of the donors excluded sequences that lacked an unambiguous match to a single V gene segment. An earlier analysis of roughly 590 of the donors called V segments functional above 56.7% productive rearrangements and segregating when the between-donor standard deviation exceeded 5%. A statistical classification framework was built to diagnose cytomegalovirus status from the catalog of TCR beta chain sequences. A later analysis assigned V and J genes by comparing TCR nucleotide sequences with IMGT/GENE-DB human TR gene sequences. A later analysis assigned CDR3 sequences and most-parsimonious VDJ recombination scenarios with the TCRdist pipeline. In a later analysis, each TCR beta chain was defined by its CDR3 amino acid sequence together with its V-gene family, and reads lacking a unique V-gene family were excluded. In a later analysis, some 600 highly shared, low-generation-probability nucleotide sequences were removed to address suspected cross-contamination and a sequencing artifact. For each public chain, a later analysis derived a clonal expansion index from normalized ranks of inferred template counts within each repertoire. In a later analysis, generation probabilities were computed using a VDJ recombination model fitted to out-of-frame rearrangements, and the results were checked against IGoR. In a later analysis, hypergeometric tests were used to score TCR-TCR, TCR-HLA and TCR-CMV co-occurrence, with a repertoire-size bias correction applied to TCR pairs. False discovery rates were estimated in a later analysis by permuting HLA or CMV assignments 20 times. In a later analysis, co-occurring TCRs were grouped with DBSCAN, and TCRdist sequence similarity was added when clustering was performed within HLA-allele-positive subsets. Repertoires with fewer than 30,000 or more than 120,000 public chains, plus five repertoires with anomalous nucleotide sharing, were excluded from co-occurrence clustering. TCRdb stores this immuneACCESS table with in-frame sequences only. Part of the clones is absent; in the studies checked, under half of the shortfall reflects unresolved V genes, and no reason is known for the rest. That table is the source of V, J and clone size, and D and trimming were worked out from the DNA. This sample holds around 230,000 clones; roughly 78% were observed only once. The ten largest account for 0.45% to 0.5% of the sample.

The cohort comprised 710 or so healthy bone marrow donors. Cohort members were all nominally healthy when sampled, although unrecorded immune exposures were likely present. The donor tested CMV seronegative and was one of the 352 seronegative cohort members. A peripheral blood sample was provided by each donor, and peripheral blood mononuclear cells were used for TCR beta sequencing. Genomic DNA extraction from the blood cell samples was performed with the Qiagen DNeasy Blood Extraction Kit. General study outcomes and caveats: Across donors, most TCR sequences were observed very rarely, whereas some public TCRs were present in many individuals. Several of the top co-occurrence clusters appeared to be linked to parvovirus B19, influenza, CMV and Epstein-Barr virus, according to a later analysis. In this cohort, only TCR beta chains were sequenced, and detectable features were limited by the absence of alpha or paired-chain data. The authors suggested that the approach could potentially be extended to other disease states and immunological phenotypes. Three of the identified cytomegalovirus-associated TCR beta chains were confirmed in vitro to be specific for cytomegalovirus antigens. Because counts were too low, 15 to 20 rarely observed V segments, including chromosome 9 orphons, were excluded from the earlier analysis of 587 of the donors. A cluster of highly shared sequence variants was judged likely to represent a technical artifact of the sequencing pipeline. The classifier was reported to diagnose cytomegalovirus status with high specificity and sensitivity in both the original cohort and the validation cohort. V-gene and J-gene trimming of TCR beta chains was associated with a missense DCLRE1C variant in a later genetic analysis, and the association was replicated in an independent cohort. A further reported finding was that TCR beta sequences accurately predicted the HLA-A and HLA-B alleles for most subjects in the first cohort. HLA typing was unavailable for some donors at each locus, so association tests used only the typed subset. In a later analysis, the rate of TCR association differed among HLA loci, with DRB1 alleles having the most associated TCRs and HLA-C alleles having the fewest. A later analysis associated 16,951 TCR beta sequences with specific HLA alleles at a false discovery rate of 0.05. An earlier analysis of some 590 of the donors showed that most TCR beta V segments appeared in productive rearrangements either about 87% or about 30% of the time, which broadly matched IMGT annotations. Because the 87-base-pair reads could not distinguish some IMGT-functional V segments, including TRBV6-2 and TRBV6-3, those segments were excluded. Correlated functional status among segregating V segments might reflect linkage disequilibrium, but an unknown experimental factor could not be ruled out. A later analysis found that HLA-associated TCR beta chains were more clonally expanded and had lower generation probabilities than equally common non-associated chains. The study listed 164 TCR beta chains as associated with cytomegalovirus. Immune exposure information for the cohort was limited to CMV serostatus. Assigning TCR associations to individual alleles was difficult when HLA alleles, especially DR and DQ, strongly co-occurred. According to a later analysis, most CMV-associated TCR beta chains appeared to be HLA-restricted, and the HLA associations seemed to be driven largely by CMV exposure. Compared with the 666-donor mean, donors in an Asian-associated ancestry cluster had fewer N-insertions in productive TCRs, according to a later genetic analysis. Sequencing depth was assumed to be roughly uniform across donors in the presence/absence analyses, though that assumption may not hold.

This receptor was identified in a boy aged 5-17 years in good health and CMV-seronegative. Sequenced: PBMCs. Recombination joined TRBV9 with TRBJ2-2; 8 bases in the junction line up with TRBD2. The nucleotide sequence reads TGTGCCAGCAGCGAGCGGGGGAGAGATAGGACCGGGGAGCTGTTTTTT. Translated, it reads CASSERGRDRTGELFF.